Listed here are 10 T cell receptor beta chains from one sample, sequenced in a study of T cells in Graves' hyperthyroidism and ophthalmopathy. What was amplified from RNA transcripts were TCR beta CDR3 regions. Carried out on the TCR CDR3, a first-round RT-PCR used the HTBI primer set. TCRdb redid the calling of the multiplex PCR reads with MiXCR, one entry per CDR3 protein. The data show 250,000 to 300,000 distinct CDR3 sequences, roughly a fifth seen once. Specimen: blood. The receptors were gathered from a man in his fifties with Graves' ophthalmopathy.

This clonotype was recorded at least ten times. This sequence joins TRBV7-2 and TRBJ2-7; tentatively, D is TRBD2 (7 bases). CDR3 length: 15 residues. Trimming shortened V by 5 bases and J by 2 bases, and 16 bases separated the two germline ends. Germline lookup yields CDR1 SGHTA and CDR2 FQGNSA. The CDR3 bases are TGTGCCAGCAGCCCAGCGGGACACAAGCCCTACGAGCAGTACTTC. It translates to CASSPAGHKPYEQYF.

The chain is built from TRBV29-1 and TRBJ2-1; 10 nucleotides align to TRBD1. The CDR3 consists of 14 residues. Germline V CDR1 and CDR2: SQVTM, ANQGSEA. V shed 7 bases and J 1 base; nucleotides not matched to a gene: 4. DNA of the CDR3: TGCAGCGCCCGACAGGGGGCTTCCTACAATGAGCAGTTCTTC. Translated: CSARQGASYNEQFF.

There are a few counts of this clonotype. The J gene is TRBJ1-4, the V gene TRBV2; a possible D gene is TRBD1 (5 bases). CDR1 and CDR2 from the germline V gene are SNHLY and FYNNEI. The CDR3 is 18 residues long. V lost 6 bases and J lost 0, with 20 bases in between. The CDR3 region is CASRLPGLAGTTNEKLFF. DNA for the CDR3: TGTGCCAGCAGGTTACCGGGACTAGCGGGAACAACTAATGAAAAACTGTTTTTT.

This clonotype was detected many times. J is TRBJ2-3 and V is TRBV18; D gene ambiguous. The CDR3 extends over 14 amino acids. V dropped 4 bases and J dropped 0 bases, with 8 bases sitting between them. Looked up from germline, CDR1 is KGHSH and CDR2 is LQKENI. CDR3 protein: CASSQLTSTDTQYF. As DNA, the CDR3 is TGTGCCAGCTCACAACTAACTAGCACAGATACGCAGTATTTT.

The chain combines TRBV20-1 with TRBJ2-7; a possible D gene is TRBD2 (5 bases). The germline V gene has CDR1 DFQATT and CDR2 SNEGSKA (reference sequence). Trimming pared 0 bases from V and 2 bases from J, leaving 14 bases between. The CDR3 runs 15 residues. The CDR3 sequence is CSARDRSGPTYEQYF. The CDR3 DNA follows: TGCAGTGCTAGAGATCGAAGCGGCCCGACCTACGAGCAGTACTTC.

This clonotype was seen a handful of times. V gene TRBV4-1 combines with J gene TRBJ1-2; TRBD1 aligns across 8 bases. The junction had 9 bases not matched to a gene; V was cut back by 3 bases and J by 3 bases. This CDR3 comprises 16 residues. Germline CDR1 MGHRA, CDR2 YSYEKL. Written as DNA, the CDR3 is TGCGCCAGCAGCCAGCCGAGGACAGGGAGGGACTATGGCTACACCTTC. Residues: CASSQPRTGRDYGYTF.

This clonotype was counted only a few times. The chain employs TRBV5-1 and TRBJ2-1, with D perhaps assigned TRBD1 or TRBD2 (5 bases each). The V gene's germline CDR1 is SGHRS and CDR2 YFSETQ. V lost 4 bases and J 0 bases, leaving 29 bases between the germline ends. The CDR3 sequence is 21 residues long. The CDR3 protein is CASSAGTAGRTSGSSYNEQFF. As DNA, the CDR3 is TGCGCCAGCAGCGCCGGGACCGCCGGACGAACCAGCGGCTCCTCCTACAATGAGCAGTTCTTC.

Remarks on this clonotype: Possible read error: a much larger clone is one base away. The chain combines TRBV6-1 with TRBJ1-2, with D unclear. Between the trimmed V and J ends, which lost 0 bases and 8 bases, there was a span of 10 bases. CDR3 size: 13 residues. Germline CDR1 is MNHNS and CDR2 is SASEGT. CDR3 nucleotides: TGTGCCAGCAGTGAAGCCGGGGTGGACGGCTACACCTTC. Residues: CASSEAGVDGYTF.

This clonotype was recorded at least ten times. The chain joins TRBV30 to TRBJ2-7; 9 nucleotides match TRBD2. Losses at the gene ends were 2 bases for V and 3 bases for J; bases not matched to a gene: 8. The germline V gene has CDR1 GTSNPN and CDR2 SVGIG (reference sequence). CDR3 size: 15 residues. The CDR3 protein is CAWSQWSGRHYEQYF. The CDR3 DNA reads as TGTGCCTGGAGTCAATGGAGCGGGAGGCACTACGAGCAGTACTTC.

In its sample, this clonotype was seen a few times. The chain employs TRBV10-3 and TRBJ2-1; D remains ambiguous. Trimming shortened V by 4 bases and J by 5 bases, and 15 bases separated the two germline ends. The CDR3 has 15 amino acids. Germline CDR1 and CDR2: ENHRY and SYGVKD. CDR3 loop: CAISVGGSNHNEQFF. The CDR3 DNA is TGTGCCATCAGTGTGGGTGGTTCGAATCACAATGAGCAGTTCTTC.